This entry features one T cell receptor beta chain sequence. Repertoires were generated with immunoSEQ multiplex PCR, while TCRdb's copy carries only in-frame clones and drops some. Of about 58,000 clones in the sample, more than 90% are singletons; the top ten hold 1.1%. The data originate from a study of cytomegalovirus exposure and HLA in healthy donors. The sequence came from a man aged 18-30 years in good health and CMV-seronegative. Sequenced material: PBMCs.

For the CDR3, the DNA is TGTGCCAGCAGCCCCGGGACAACCTACAATGAGCAGTTCTTC. Amino acid sequence: CASSPGTTYNEQFF. V is TRBV6-1 and J is TRBJ2-1; D may be TRBD1 (6 bases). Trimming shortened V by 6 bases and J by 2 bases, and 11 bases separated the two germline ends. This CDR3 spans 14 amino acids. Germline V CDR1 and CDR2: MNHNS, SASEGT.